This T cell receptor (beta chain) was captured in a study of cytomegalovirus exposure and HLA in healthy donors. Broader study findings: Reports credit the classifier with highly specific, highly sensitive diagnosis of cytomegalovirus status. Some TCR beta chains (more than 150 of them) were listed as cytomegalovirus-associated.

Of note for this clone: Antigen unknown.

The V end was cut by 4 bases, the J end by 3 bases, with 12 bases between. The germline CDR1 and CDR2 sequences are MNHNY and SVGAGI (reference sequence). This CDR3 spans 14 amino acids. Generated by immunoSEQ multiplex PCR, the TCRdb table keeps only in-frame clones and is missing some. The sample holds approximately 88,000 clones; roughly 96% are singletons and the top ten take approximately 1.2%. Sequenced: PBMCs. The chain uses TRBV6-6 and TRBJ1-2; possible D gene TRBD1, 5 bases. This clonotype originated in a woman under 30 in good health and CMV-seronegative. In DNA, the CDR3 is TGTGCCAGCAGTTGGGCCAGGGAAGACTATGGCTACACCTTC. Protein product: CASSWAREDYGYTF.